The 17 T cell receptor beta chains below were found in one sample sequenced in a study of regulatory T cells in long-lasting Graves disease. As for time point: newly diagnosed GD, antithyroid drugs for less than 3 months. The TCR library used RNA extracted from PBMCs. In building TCR beta libraries, iRepertoire HTBI primers were used together with Arm-PCR of CDR3 regions. TCRdb re-called the multiplex PCR reads with MiXCR, one entry per CDR3 protein. The data show roughly 420,000 distinct CDR3 sequences, roughly 15% seen once. This specimen was peripheral blood mononuclear cells (PBMCs), taken at new diagnosis, from a patient treated with antithyroid drugs. These receptors came from a female donor with Graves disease.

A single count supports this clonotype. A far larger clone is one nucleotide away, so this likely arose from a read error. The J gene is TRBJ2-3, the V gene TRBV28; 7 nucleotides agree with TRBD2. This CDR3 region has 14 residues. The germline V gene has CDR1 MDHEN and CDR2 SYDVKM. CDR3 sequence reads: CASSRLAFTDTRYF. The CDR3, as DNA: TGTGCCAGCAGCAGACTAGCTTTCACAGATACGCGGTATTTT.

There are many counts of this clonotype. The chain combines TRBV12-3 or TRBV12-4 with TRBJ2-1, with TRBD2 identical over 7 bases. This CDR3 is built from 14 residues. J gave up 4 bases and V 4 bases, and 4 bases lay outside the gene matches. The CDR3 region is CASSSWGGYNEQFF. The CDR3 DNA follows: TGTGCCAGCAGTTCTTGGGGGGGGTACAATGAGCAGTTCTTC.

The table lists this clonotype with many counts. V is TRBV19 and J is TRBJ2-3; D is ambiguous. The V gene's germline CDR1 is LNHDA and CDR2 SQIVND (reference sequence). Deletions cut 11 bases from V and 3 bases from J, with 18 bases between. The CDR3 runs 14 residues. Written as DNA, the CDR3 is TGTGCCTCACGGATATCCACATCAACAGATACGCAGTATTTT. Its protein product is CASRISTSTDTQYF.

This clonotype showed up many times. The junction departs from germline at one end; a sequencing error may be responsible. The chain joins TRBV2 to TRBJ1-2; D call uncertain. Germline V gene data show CDR1 as SNHLY and CDR2 as FYNNEI. The CDR3 contains 9 residues. CDR3 sequence: CASSEASVF. In nucleotides, the CDR3 is TGTGCCAGCAGTGAAGCCTCCGTCTTC.

This clonotype came up a few times. The chain links TRBV7-3 to TRBJ2-2; TRBD1 matches 9 bases. Germline V gene data show CDR1 as SGHTA and CDR2 as FQGTGA. V gave up 4 bases and J gave up 5 bases; unmatched junction bases: 2. The CDR3 has 14 residues. Here the CDR3 reads CASSSQGATGELFF. The CDR3 bases are TGTGCCAGCAGCTCACAGGGGGCGACCGGGGAGCTGTTTTTT.

This clonotype has just a few counts. In DNA form, the CDR3 reads TGTGCCAGCAGTTATACAGGGGGGGCAACAGATACGCAGTATTTT. Amino acid sequence: CASSYTGGATDTQYF. The chain combines TRBV12-3 or TRBV12-4 with TRBJ2-3; D is possibly TRBD1 (8 bases). CDR3 length: 15 amino acids. Trimming pared 4 bases from V and 3 bases from J, leaving 14 bases between.

V is TRBV3-1 and J is TRBJ2-7, with TRBD2 identical over 8 bases. CDR1 and CDR2 from the germline V gene are LGHDT and YNNKEL (reference sequence). CDR3 length: 15 amino acids. V was pared by 8 bases and J by 3 bases, with 12 bases of the junction left unmatched. The CDR3 sequence: CASRREAGGLYEQYF. CDR3 nucleotide sequence: TGTGCCAGCCGACGCGAGGCGGGGGGACTCTACGAGCAGTACTTC.

This clonotype was seen a few times. The genes are TRBV6-1 and TRBJ2-4, with 14 positions matching TRBD2. The CDR3 has 17 amino acids. With V trimmed by 6 bases and J by 9 bases, 13 bases remained unmatched. Per germline, CDR1 MNHNS and CDR2 SASEGT. The CDR3 sequence is CASSSGLAGGGYGIQYF. CDR3 sequence (DNA): TGTGCCAGCAGCTCAGGACTAGCGGGAGGAGGTTATGGCATTCAGTACTTC.

The rearrangement uses TRBV29-1 and TRBJ2-1; TRBD1 matches at 7 bases. This CDR3 contains 13 residues. Germline CDR1 is SQVTM and CDR2 is ANQGSEA. Written as DNA, the CDR3 is TGCAACGCCCGGCACAGGGGTCATCATGAGCAGTTCTTC. This codes for CNARHRGHHEQFF.

This chain connects TRBV7-7 to TRBJ2-2; 7 bases agree with TRBD1. J was trimmed by 6 bases and V by 5 bases; bases with no gene match: 6. The CDR3 extends over 14 amino acids. Germline-derived CDR1 and CDR2 are SSHAT and FNYEAQ (reference sequence). The CDR3, as DNA: TGTGCCAGCAGCCCTGGGACAGTTGCCGGGGAGCTGTTTTTT. It translates to CASSPGTVAGELFF.

This clonotype was found a few times. V gene TRBV10-3 combines with J gene TRBJ2-3; TRBD2 aligns across 8 bases. J gave up 4 bases and V 3 bases, and 9 bases lay outside the gene matches. The length of the CDR3 is 16 residues. From germline, CDR1 is ENHRY and CDR2 SYGVKD. The CDR3 bases are TGTGCCATCAGTGACCGAATGCCGGGAGGGCCAGATACGCAGTATTTT. Translation gives CAISDRMPGGPDTQYF.

This clonotype was counted ten times or more. The chain has TRBV27 and TRBJ1-1, with unresolved D. CDR3 length: 12 amino acids. Germline assignment: CDR1 MNHEY and CDR2 SMNVEV (reference sequence). The V end lost 2 bases, the J end lost 5 bases, and 6 bases lay between the germline ends. CDR3 protein: CASSLAATEAFF. The CDR3 coding sequence is TGTGCCAGCAGTTTAGCGGCGACTGAAGCTTTCTTT.

This clonotype was seen a handful of times. V usage is TRBV4-1 and J usage is TRBJ2-1; the D is unclear. Germline loops: CDR1 MGHRA, CDR2 YSYEKL. The CDR3 length is 13 residues. V dropped 5 bases and J dropped 7 bases, with 12 bases sitting between them. The CDR3: CASSSRVPNEQFF. The CDR3 DNA sequence: TGCGCCAGCAGCTCCCGGGTCCCGAATGAGCAGTTCTTC.

This clonotype was picked up one time. A read error may be the cause here, since a much bigger clone is one base away. J is TRBJ2-6 and V is TRBV28; the D gene could be TRBD1 or TRBD2 (5 bases each). Germline CDR1 MDHEN, CDR2 SYDVKM. CDR3 length: 15 amino acids. The CDR3 DNA reads as TGTGCCAGCGGTTTATCTGCCTCTGGGGGCAACGTCCTGACTTTC. It translates to CASGLSASGGNVLTF.

The chain carries TRBV5-1 and TRBJ2-2, with D tentatively TRBD2 (6 bases). V was clipped by 9 bases and J by 0 bases, with 12 bases between them. The CDR3 sequence is 14 residues long. Per germline, CDR1 SGHRS and CDR2 YFSETQ. The CDR3 reads CATTEGSNTGELFF. The DNA of the CDR3 is TGCGCCACCACGGAGGGCTCGAACACCGGGGAGCTGTTTTTT.

There are many counts of this clonotype. CDR3 amino acids: CSARAPDREESGELFF. The CDR3, as DNA: TGCAGTGCTAGAGCTCCCGACAGGGAGGAATCCGGGGAGCTGTTTTTT. This chain links TRBV20-1 with TRBJ2-2; D perhaps matches TRBD1 (7 bases). CDR3 length: 16 residues. Germline CDR1 DFQATT, CDR2 SNEGSKA (reference sequence). V lost 1 base to trimming and J lost 6 bases, with 18 bases between them.

This clonotype came up many times. Likely a read error: the CDR3 ends without its conserved phenylalanine or tryptophan. The chain employs TRBV20-1 and TRBJ2-7; D may be TRBD2 (6 bases). The CDR3 has 15 residues. Trimming pared 3 bases from V and 0 bases from J, leaving 15 bases between. Germline loops: CDR1 DFQATT, CDR2 SNEGSKA (reference sequence). Written as DNA, the CDR3 is TGCAGTGCTAGGCCCGGGACTGGTGCCTCCTACGAGCAGTACCTC. Translation: CSARPGTGASYEQYL.